A selection of T cell receptor beta chains follows, all from one sample in a study of T-cell reconstitution after alpha-beta-depleted transplantation in children. TCRdb used MiXCR to reprocess the PCR reads, holding one entry per CDR3 protein. In the table there are over 85,000 distinct CDR3 sequences, about 9.3% of which are singletons. The sequencing here drew on PBMCs from the stem cell graft donor, taken from the stem cell graft. The receptor set was obtained from a human donor who donated a stem cell graft to a child with acute lymphoblastic leukemia. Both conserved end residues are part of each CDR3. Fields, in order: clone size, CDR3 length, J gene, D gene, V gene, CDR3 protein, CDR3 DNA. The D gene is left open where the match is weak. A clone size is listed for some rows: how often the clone was seen (once, few, many), or a class if it is expanded.

clone size: many
CDR3 length: 15
J gene: TRBJ2-7
D gene: TRBD2
V gene: TRBV7-2
CDR3 protein: CASSLEGTMIYEQYF
CDR3 DNA: TGTGCCAGCAGCTTAGAGGGGACTATGATCTACGAGCAGTACTTC

clone size: many
CDR3 length: 15
J gene: TRBJ2-3
D gene: NA
V gene: TRBV6-1
CDR3 protein: CASSEARGGTDTQYF
CDR3 DNA: TGTGCCAGCAGTGAAGCGCGTGGGGGCACAGATACGCAGTATTTT

clone size: many
CDR3 length: 18
J gene: TRBJ1-5
D gene: NA
V gene: TRBV6-2/TRBV6-3
CDR3 protein: CASSYSNARSLFNQPQHF
CDR3 DNA: TGTGCCAGCAGTTACTCGAACGCAAGATCACTGTTCAATCAGCCCCAGCATTTT

clone size: many
CDR3 length: 13
J gene: TRBJ1-2
D gene: NA
V gene: TRBV11-3
CDR3 protein: CASSLAGGAGYTF
CDR3 DNA: TGTGCCAGCAGCTTAGCGGGGGGCGCTGGCTACACCTTC

clone size: many
CDR3 length: 13
J gene: TRBJ2-3
D gene: NA
V gene: TRBV6-5
CDR3 protein: CATGAEGVGTQYF
CDR3 DNA: TGTGCCACCGGGGCAGAAGGCGTGGGTACGCAGTATTTT

clone size: many
CDR3 length: 16
J gene: TRBJ2-1
D gene: TRBD2
V gene: TRBV5-1
CDR3 protein: CASSLRRELTYNEQFF
CDR3 DNA: TGCGCCAGCAGCCTGAGGCGGGAGTTGACCTACAATGAGCAGTTCTTC

clone size: NA
CDR3 length: 16
J gene: TRBJ1-1
D gene: NA
V gene: TRBV19
CDR3 protein: CASSIYFSSPGTEAFF
CDR3 DNA: TGTGCCAGTAGTATTTATTTCTCCTCACCAGGCACTGAAGCTTTCTTT

clone size: many
CDR3 length: 18
J gene: TRBJ2-3
D gene: NA
V gene: TRBV6-5
CDR3 protein: CASSFRQAFTGDTDTQYF
CDR3 DNA: TGTGCCAGCAGTTTCAGACAGGCCTTTACTGGAGACACAGATACGCAGTATTTT

clone size: many
CDR3 length: 15
J gene: TRBJ2-5
D gene: NA
V gene: TRBV19
CDR3 protein: CASRRMGGSEETQYF
CDR3 DNA: TGTGCCAGTAGACGGATGGGGGGCTCCGAAGAGACCCAGTACTTC

clone size: many
CDR3 length: 11
J gene: TRBJ1-1
D gene: TRBD1
V gene: TRBV25-1
CDR3 protein: CASSVPGGAFF
CDR3 DNA: TGTGCCAGCAGTGTACCAGGGGGGGCTTTCTTT

clone size: many
CDR3 length: 18
J gene: TRBJ2-5
D gene: NA
V gene: TRBV12-3/TRBV12-4
CDR3 protein: CASSLDRPGRGPQETQYF
CDR3 DNA: TGTGCCAGCAGTTTAGACCGTCCTGGGAGGGGGCCCCAAGAGACCCAGTACTTC

clone size: many
CDR3 length: 17
J gene: TRBJ2-3
D gene: TRBD2
V gene: TRBV29-1
CDR3 protein: CSAVGLAGGTHTDTQYF
CDR3 DNA: TGCAGCGCCGTGGGACTAGCGGGAGGGACCCACACAGATACGCAGTATTTT

clone size: many
CDR3 length: 16
J gene: TRBJ1-1
D gene: NA
V gene: TRBV12-3/TRBV12-4
CDR3 protein: CASSLSGGELNTEAFF
CDR3 DNA: TGTGCCAGCAGTTTAAGCGGAGGGGAACTGAACACTGAAGCTTTCTTT

clone size: many
CDR3 length: 15
J gene: TRBJ2-2
D gene: TRBD1
V gene: TRBV27
CDR3 protein: CASSRPGQFTGELFF
CDR3 DNA: TGTGCCAGCAGTAGACCGGGACAGTTTACCGGGGAGCTGTTTTTT

clone size: few
CDR3 length: 16
J gene: TRBJ1-4
D gene: TRBD1
V gene: TRBV4-3
CDR3 protein: CASSQDQGTGLEKLFF
CDR3 DNA: TGCGCCAGCAGCCAAGATCAGGGGACAGGGCTTGAAAAACTGTTTTTT

clone size: many
CDR3 length: 15
J gene: TRBJ2-7
D gene: NA
V gene: TRBV12-3/TRBV12-4
CDR3 protein: CASSLQGGSGYEQYF
CDR3 DNA: TGTGCCAGCAGTTTGCAGGGCGGCTCTGGGTACGAGCAGTACTTC

clone size: many
CDR3 length: 12
J gene: TRBJ2-3
D gene: TRBD1
V gene: TRBV9
CDR3 protein: CASGSGGDTQYF
CDR3 DNA: TGTGCCAGCGGGTCAGGGGGAGATACGCAGTATTTT

clone size: many
CDR3 length: 14
J gene: TRBJ2-6
D gene: NA
V gene: TRBV29-1
CDR3 protein: CSVLPGDGANVLTF
CDR3 DNA: TGCAGCGTTCTTCCAGGGGACGGGGCCAACGTCCTGACTTTC

clone size: many
CDR3 length: 14
J gene: TRBJ2-3
D gene: TRBD1
V gene: TRBV29-1
CDR3 protein: CSVGGQGASDTQYF
CDR3 DNA: TGCAGCGTTGGGGGACAGGGGGCATCAGATACGCAGTATTTT

clone size: many
CDR3 length: 15
J gene: TRBJ1-1
D gene: NA
V gene: TRBV19
CDR3 protein: CASTALGAGNTEAFF
CDR3 DNA: TGTGCCAGTACAGCGCTTGGCGCGGGGAACACTGAAGCTTTCTTT

clone size: many
CDR3 length: 16
J gene: TRBJ2-1
D gene: TRBD2
V gene: TRBV6-5
CDR3 protein: CASSHPAGPSDNEQFF
CDR3 DNA: TGTGCCAGCAGTCACCCAGCGGGGCCCTCGGACAATGAGCAGTTCTTC

clone size: many
CDR3 length: 11
J gene: TRBJ2-1
D gene: NA
V gene: TRBV12-3/TRBV12-4
CDR3 protein: CASSSLYEQFF
CDR3 DNA: TGTGCCAGCAGTTCTCTATATGAGCAGTTCTTC

clone size: many
CDR3 length: 18
J gene: TRBJ2-2
D gene: NA
V gene: TRBV6-2/TRBV6-3
CDR3 protein: CASSYSMGRGPNTGELFF
CDR3 DNA: TGTGCCAGCAGTTACTCGATGGGCAGGGGCCCGAACACCGGGGAGCTGTTTTTT

clone size: many
CDR3 length: 15
J gene: TRBJ1-1
D gene: TRBD1
V gene: TRBV29-1
CDR3 protein: CSVKRMTGGDTEAFF
CDR3 DNA: TGCAGCGTCAAAAGGATGACAGGGGGTGACACTGAAGCTTTCTTT

clone size: many
CDR3 length: 13
J gene: TRBJ2-6
D gene: NA
V gene: TRBV6-5
CDR3 protein: CASSYSNAGLLTF
CDR3 DNA: TGTGCCAGCAGTTACTCGAACGCGGGCCTTTTGACTTTC

clone size: many
CDR3 length: 15
J gene: TRBJ2-5
D gene: TRBD1
V gene: TRBV12-3/TRBV12-4
CDR3 protein: CASSSGTGGRETQYF
CDR3 DNA: TGTGCCAGCAGTTCCGGGACAGGGGGCAGGGAGACCCAGTACTTC

clone size: many
CDR3 length: 15
J gene: TRBJ2-3
D gene: NA
V gene: TRBV24-1
CDR3 protein: CATSDSKSSTDTQYF
CDR3 DNA: TGTGCCACCAGTGATTCCAAGTCTAGCACAGATACGCAGTATTTT

clone size: many
CDR3 length: 16
J gene: TRBJ2-1
D gene: TRBD2
V gene: TRBV12-3/TRBV12-4
CDR3 protein: CASRGLAGPTYNEQFF
CDR3 DNA: TGTGCCAGCAGGGGACTAGCGGGGCCAACCTACAATGAGCAGTTCTTC

clone size: many
CDR3 length: 15
J gene: TRBJ2-1
D gene: NA
V gene: TRBV12-3/TRBV12-4
CDR3 protein: CASSRTVAGYNEQFF
CDR3 DNA: TGTGCCAGCAGTAGAACAGTTGCTGGCTACAATGAGCAGTTCTTC

clone size: many
CDR3 length: 17
J gene: TRBJ2-7
D gene: TRBD1
V gene: TRBV5-1
CDR3 protein: CASSLRTGGASSYEQYF
CDR3 DNA: TGCGCCAGCAGCTTGAGGACAGGGGGCGCGAGCTCCTACGAGCAGTACTTC

clone size: NA
CDR3 length: 13
J gene: TRBJ2-7
D gene: NA
V gene: TRBV5-6
CDR3 protein: CASSLPSLYEQYF
CDR3 DNA: TGTGCCAGCAGCTTGCCCAGCCTCTACGAGCAGTACTTC

clone size: few
CDR3 length: 15
J gene: TRBJ2-3
D gene: NA
V gene: TRBV11-2
CDR3 protein: CASSLYGSSTDTQYF
CDR3 DNA: TGTGCCAGCAGCTTATACGGCAGTAGCACAGATACGCAGTATTTT

clone size: many
CDR3 length: 17
J gene: TRBJ2-1
D gene: NA
V gene: TRBV6-5
CDR3 protein: CASKNSGTRGADNEQFF
CDR3 DNA: TGTGCCAGCAAAAACTCGGGAACTCGGGGGGCGGACAATGAGCAGTTCTTC

clone size: many
CDR3 length: 10
J gene: TRBJ1-1
D gene: NA
V gene: TRBV29-1
CDR3 protein: CSTDATEAFF
CDR3 DNA: TGCAGCACTGACGCCACTGAAGCTTTCTTT

clone size: many
CDR3 length: 15
J gene: TRBJ2-1
D gene: TRBD2
V gene: TRBV9
CDR3 protein: CASSASGTTNNEQFF
CDR3 DNA: TGTGCCAGCAGCGCCTCCGGGACTACTAACAATGAGCAGTTCTTC

clone size: many
CDR3 length: 15
J gene: TRBJ1-2
D gene: NA
V gene: TRBV5-1
CDR3 protein: CASSLSPTLNSGYTF
CDR3 DNA: TGCGCCAGCAGCTTGAGCCCGACTCTCAACAGTGGCTACACCTTC

clone size: many
CDR3 length: 13
J gene: TRBJ1-5
D gene: TRBD1
V gene: TRBV20-1
CDR3 protein: CSADRGGNQPQHF
CDR3 DNA: TGCAGTGCCGACAGGGGAGGCAATCAGCCCCAGCATTTT

clone size: many
CDR3 length: 15
J gene: TRBJ2-7
D gene: TRBD1
V gene: TRBV5-1
CDR3 protein: CASSLAPGQHYEQYF
CDR3 DNA: TGCGCCAGCAGCTTGGCCCCGGGACAGCACTACGAGCAGTACTTC

clone size: many
CDR3 length: 11
J gene: TRBJ2-1
D gene: NA
V gene: TRBV24-1
CDR3 protein: CATSVRNEQFF
CDR3 DNA: TGTGCCACCAGTGTACGAAATGAGCAGTTCTTC

clone size: many
CDR3 length: 13
J gene: TRBJ2-7
D gene: TRBD1
V gene: TRBV20-1
CDR3 protein: CSAIATGGGEQYF
CDR3 DNA: TGCAGTGCTATCGCTACAGGGGGCGGCGAGCAGTACTTC

clone size: many
CDR3 length: 12
J gene: TRBJ1-3
D gene: NA
V gene: TRBV7-2
CDR3 protein: CASSLGQPNLYF
CDR3 DNA: TGTGCCAGCAGCTTAGGACAGCCCAACTTATATTTT

clone size: many
CDR3 length: 12
J gene: TRBJ2-1
D gene: NA
V gene: TRBV12-3/TRBV12-4
CDR3 protein: CASSFNRDRVLF
CDR3 DNA: TGTGCCAGCAGTTTCAACCGGGACCGGGTACTCTTC

clone size: many
CDR3 length: 13
J gene: TRBJ1-5
D gene: NA
V gene: TRBV5-5
CDR3 protein: CASSLDLNQPQHF
CDR3 DNA: TGTGCCAGCAGCTTGGACCTCAATCAGCCCCAGCATTTT

clone size: many
CDR3 length: 14
J gene: TRBJ2-3
D gene: NA
V gene: TRBV5-1
CDR3 protein: CASSLESGPDTQYF
CDR3 DNA: TGCGCCAGCAGCTTGGAATCGGGCCCAGATACGCAGTATTTT

clone size: many
CDR3 length: 14
J gene: TRBJ2-7
D gene: NA
V gene: TRBV27
CDR3 protein: CASSLVGRVGEQYF
CDR3 DNA: TGTGCCAGCAGTTTAGTGGGCAGGGTAGGCGAGCAGTACTTC

clone size: many
CDR3 length: 13
J gene: TRBJ2-1
D gene: NA
V gene: TRBV12-3/TRBV12-4
CDR3 protein: CASSPPGNNEQFF
CDR3 DNA: TGTGCCAGCAGTCCGCCCGGTAACAATGAGCAGTTCTTC

clone size: many
CDR3 length: 14
J gene: TRBJ2-5
D gene: NA
V gene: TRBV10-3
CDR3 protein: CAISAMMEGETQYF
CDR3 DNA: TGTGCCATCAGTGCCATGATGGAGGGAGAGACCCAGTACTTC

clone size: few
CDR3 length: 17
J gene: TRBJ1-6
D gene: TRBD1
V gene: TRBV6-5
CDR3 protein: CASSYSKGQPYNSPLHF
CDR3 DNA: TGTGCCAGCAGTTACTCGAAGGGACAGCCTTATAATTCACCCCTCCACTTT

clone size: many
CDR3 length: 12
J gene: TRBJ1-1
D gene: NA
V gene: TRBV11-3
CDR3 protein: CASSPGGGTAFF
CDR3 DNA: TGTGCCAGCAGCCCCGGGGGGGGGACAGCTTTCTTT

clone size: many
CDR3 length: 15
J gene: TRBJ2-7
D gene: NA
V gene: TRBV6-5
CDR3 protein: CASSYARQAAYEQYF
CDR3 DNA: TGTGCCAGCAGTTATGCCCGACAGGCGGCCTACGAGCAGTACTTC

clone size: many
CDR3 length: 16
J gene: TRBJ2-7
D gene: NA
V gene: TRBV27
CDR3 protein: CASSSVRPTSSYEQYF
CDR3 DNA: TGTGCCAGCAGTTCGGTTCGGCCCACCAGCTCCTACGAGCAGTACTTC

clone size: many
CDR3 length: 13
J gene: TRBJ1-1
D gene: NA
V gene: TRBV3-1
CDR3 protein: CASSQRQATEAFF
CDR3 DNA: TGTGCCAGCAGCCAAAGACAGGCTACTGAAGCTTTCTTT

clone size: many
CDR3 length: 17
J gene: TRBJ1-6
D gene: TRBD1
V gene: TRBV20-1
CDR3 protein: CSARDLGQGSYNSPLHF
CDR3 DNA: TGCAGTGCTAGAGATTTGGGACAGGGTTCCTATAATTCACCCCTCCACTTT

clone size: many
CDR3 length: 14
J gene: TRBJ2-5
D gene: NA
V gene: TRBV20-1
CDR3 protein: CSARPDPRQETQYF
CDR3 DNA: TGCAGTGCTAGACCAGACCCGCGCCAAGAGACCCAGTACTTC

clone size: many
CDR3 length: 14
J gene: TRBJ2-3
D gene: NA
V gene: TRBV20-1
CDR3 protein: CSARRDSGTDTQYF
CDR3 DNA: TGCAGTGCTAGGAGGGACTCGGGCACAGATACGCAGTATTTT

clone size: many
CDR3 length: 16
J gene: TRBJ2-7
D gene: TRBD1
V gene: TRBV12-3/TRBV12-4
CDR3 protein: CASSPDRDRGSYEQYF
CDR3 DNA: TGTGCCAGCAGTCCTGACCGGGACAGGGGTTCCTACGAGCAGTACTTC

clone size: many
CDR3 length: 13
J gene: TRBJ2-5
D gene: TRBD1
V gene: TRBV12-3/TRBV12-4
CDR3 protein: CASSTSGTGGLFF
CDR3 DNA: TGTGCCAGCAGTACCTCCGGGACAGGGGGCTTATTTTTC

clone size: NA
CDR3 length: 14
J gene: TRBJ2-7
D gene: NA
V gene: TRBV7-9
CDR3 protein: CASSFTTDRYEQYF
CDR3 DNA: TGTGCCAGCAGCTTTACGACGGACCGCTACGAGCAGTACTTC